A single sample is the source of the 23 T cell receptor beta chains below, sequenced in a study of blood T cell repertoires in COVID-19. The protocol was immunoSEQ multiplex PCR, while the TCRdb copy is restricted to in-frame clones and leaves out a portion. This table holds some 290,000 clones, 85% to 90% found once. The sequencing input was peripheral blood. Receptors originate from a man between 18 and 29 years old with active or convalescent COVID-19.

This clone was observed a single time. This rearrangement joins TRBV6-5 to TRBJ2-2; 8 bases are shared with TRBD2. The trim removed 10 bases at V and 4 bases at J, leaving 8 bases unmatched. Germline CDR1 and CDR2: MNHEY and SVGAGI. The CDR3 spans 14 residues. Here the CDR3 reads CAISSGGLTGELFF. DNA of the CDR3: TGTGCCATCTCGAGCGGGGGACTCACCGGGGAGCTGTTTTTT.

The DNA for the CDR3 is TGTGCCAGCAGCTTAGGGGCAGCAGAAACCGGGGAGCTGTTTTTT. Amino acids: CASSLGAAETGELFF. V gene TRBV11-2 combines with J gene TRBJ2-2; no definite D call. The germline CDR1 and CDR2 sequences are SGHAT and FQNNGV. Between the trimmed V and J ends, which lost 1 base and 5 bases, there was a span of 11 bases. This CDR3 has 15 residues.

This chain connects TRBV11-2 to TRBJ1-2; 8 bases align to TRBD1. After removal of 3 bases from V and 6 bases from J, the junction contained 15 bases not matched to a gene. The CDR3 loop spans 17 amino acids. Germline values: CDR1 SGHAT, CDR2 FQNNGV. In nucleotides, the CDR3 is TGTGCCAGCAGCTTCAGAGGTTCGGGACAGGCCCTCCATGGCTACACCTTC. Its translation is CASSFRGSGQALHGYTF.

This chain uses TRBV6-5 with TRBJ1-2, with D unclear. Trimming removed 10 bases from V and 2 bases from J, with 14 bases in between. This CDR3 region has 13 residues. The germline CDR1 and CDR2 sequences are MNHEY and SVGAGI. Written as DNA, the CDR3 is TGTGCCACGGGTCTCGAATCCAACTATGGCTACACCTTC. This translates into CATGLESNYGYTF.

V gene TRBV28 combines with J gene TRBJ1-5, with a weak D call TRBD1 (6 bases). Deletions cut 6 bases from V and 9 bases from J, with 12 bases between. This CDR3 is 12 amino acids long. Germline V CDR1 and CDR2: MDHEN, SYDVKM. CDR3 DNA sequence: TGTGCCAGCAGACAAACCAGGGGGCCCCAGCATTTT. Translating gives CASRQTRGPQHF.

V gene TRBV7-3 combines with J gene TRBJ1-1; possibly TRBD1 for D (5 bases). The ends were cut back, 2 bases at V and 4 bases at J, with 11 bases in the middle. The CDR3 sequence is 14 residues long. Germline-derived CDR1 and CDR2 are SGHTA and FQGTGA. The CDR3 reads CASSLAMGGTEAFF. CDR3 in DNA: TGTGCCAGCAGCTTAGCGATGGGGGGCACTGAAGCTTTCTTT.

This sequence joins TRBV7-9 and TRBJ1-4; D is uncertain. V dropped 4 bases and J dropped 5 bases, with 14 bases sitting between them. The CDR3 spans 15 residues. Germline CDR1 is SEHNR and CDR2 is FQNEAQ (reference sequence). CDR3: CASSSETALNEKLFF. CDR3 nucleotide sequence: TGTGCCAGCAGCTCGGAGACCGCTCTCAATGAAAAACTGTTTTTT.

The rearrangement joins TRBV2 to TRBJ1-2; a weak D match, TRBD1 (6 bases). The CDR3 length is 13 residues. Trimming cost V 7 bases and J 8 bases, with 17 bases left between them. Looked up from germline, CDR1 is SNHLY and CDR2 is FYNNEI. The CDR3 is CASNKGGSVGYTF. The CDR3 DNA reads as TGTGCCAGCAACAAAGGGGGTTCGGTCGGCTACACCTTC.

This rearrangement joins TRBV6-2 or TRBV6-3 to TRBJ2-7; TRBD1 agrees at 10 bases. From germline, CDR1 is MNHEY and CDR2 SVGEGT. The junction had 4 bases not matched to a gene; V was cut back by 0 bases and J by 2 bases. The CDR3 sequence is 16 residues long. The CDR3 nucleotides read TGTGCCAGCAGTTACTCCCGGGACAGGGGAGCCTACGAGCAGTACTTC. Residues: CASSYSRDRGAYEQYF.

The rearrangement links TRBV30 to TRBJ1-2; 9 bases map to TRBD1. The CDR3 totals 12 residues. Per the germline V gene, CDR1 is GTSNPN and CDR2 is SVGIG (reference sequence). CDR3 in amino acids: CAGTGRFYGYTF. Written as DNA, the CDR3 is TGTGCTGGGACAGGGAGATTCTATGGCTACACCTTC.

This chain uses TRBV6-2 or TRBV6-3 with TRBJ1-5; the match to TRBD1 covers 7 bases. The germline CDR1 and CDR2 sequences are MNHEY and SVGEGT. After removal of 0 bases from V and 4 bases from J, the junction contained 6 bases not matched to a gene. The CDR3 has 16 amino acids. CDR3 coding DNA: TGTGCCAGCAGTTACTCACAGGGGAGCTATAATCAGCCCCAGCATTTT. Amino acid sequence: CASSYSQGSYNQPQHF.

This rearrangement joins TRBV3-1 (or the pseudogene TRBV3-2) to TRBJ1-5; D unresolved. There are 15 residues in the CDR3. CDR1 and CDR2 (germline): LGHDT, YNNKEL (reference sequence). The V end lost 0 bases, the J end lost 0 bases, and 6 bases lay between the germline ends. The CDR3 DNA reads as TGTGCCAGCAGCCAAGACGGGAATAGCAATCAGCCCCAGCATTTT. Translation gives CASSQDGNSNQPQHF.

V and J are TRBV2 and TRBJ2-2, with TRBD2 identical over 7 bases. The CDR3 extends over 15 amino acids. Germline CDR1 SNHLY, CDR2 FYNNEI. Germline trimming cut 6 bases from V and 0 bases from J; bases unmatched to any gene: 4. Here the CDR3 DNA reads TGTGCCAGCAGCCCCCGGGAGGCGAACACCGGGGAGCTGTTTTTT. Its translation is CASSPREANTGELFF. Combining the CDR3 with reference TRBV2 and TRBJ2-2 gives the whole variable domain EPEVTQTPSHQVTQMGQEVILRCVPISNHLYFYWYRQILGQKVEFLVSFYNNEISEKSEIFDDQFSVERPDGSNFTLKIRSTKLEDSAMYFCASSPREANTGELFFGEGSRLTVL.

This clone occurred once. The chain joins TRBV24-1 to TRBJ2-3; D remains unclear. There are 12 residues in the CDR3. The V end lost 7 bases, the J end lost 6 bases, and 10 bases lay between the germline ends. Germline V gene lookup returns CDR1 KGHDR and CDR2 SFDVKD. The CDR3 protein is CATSRGGDTQYF. CDR3 DNA: TGTGCCACCAGCCGAGGTGGGGATACGCAGTATTTT.

This clone was picked up one time. The gene calls are TRBV19 and TRBJ1-2; D not certain. Trimming removed 3 bases at V and 6 bases at J, with 14 bases between. Germline CDR1 and CDR2: LNHDA and SQIVND (reference sequence). This CDR3 comprises 14 residues. CDR3 sequence (DNA): TGTGCCAGTAGTATGATTCGGAGGCGCCATGGCTACACCTTC. As protein: CASSMIRRRHGYTF.

CDR3 coding DNA: TGTGCCAGCAGCACTTCAGGAGGGGGGGGCCACGAGCAGTACTTC. Amino acids: CASSTSGGGGHEQYF. The V call is TRBV11-2, the J call TRBJ2-7; the D gene is possibly TRBD2 (7 bases). Germline CDR1 and CDR2: SGHAT and FQNNGV. The CDR3 has 15 residues. The germline V and J ends were trimmed by 5 bases and 5 bases, with 19 bases remaining between them.

The chain carries TRBV7-3 and TRBJ2-5; D is undetermined. There are 13 residues in the CDR3. V lost 4 bases to trimming and J lost 0 bases, with 6 bases between them. Per germline, CDR1 SGHTA and CDR2 FQGTGA. The CDR3 region has the DNA TGTGCCAGCAGCTCCCACAACCAAGAGACCCAGTACTTC. As protein: CASSSHNQETQYF.

The V and J genes are TRBV4-1 and TRBJ1-4; 7 nucleotides line up with TRBD1. Trimming took 3 bases from V and 5 from J; bases not matched to a gene: 6. Germline CDR1 MGHRA, CDR2 YSYEKL. The CDR3 runs to 15 residues. The CDR3 spells CASSQSGTVNEKLFF. The DNA of the CDR3 is TGCGCCAGCAGCCAGTCCGGGACAGTAAATGAAAAACTGTTTTTT.

The chain recombines TRBV10-1 with TRBJ2-7; 8 bases line up with TRBD2. Germline V gene lookup returns CDR1 WNHNN and CDR2 SYGVQD (reference sequence). V dropped 6 bases and J dropped 6; count of bases not matched to a gene: 10. This CDR3 is 14 amino acids long. The CDR3 loop is CASRIGTSLGEQYF. The CDR3, as DNA: TGCGCCAGCAGAATAGGGACTAGTCTCGGCGAGCAGTACTTC.

This clone was seen only a few times. The chain is built from TRBV3-1 (or the pseudogene TRBV3-2) and TRBJ1-5; TRBD1 agrees at 7 bases. CDR1 is LGHDT, CDR2 YNNKEL, per germline (reference sequence). V dropped 6 bases and J dropped 2; count of bases not matched to a gene: 7. This CDR3 has 15 residues. CDR3 sequence (DNA): TGTGCCAGCAGTGGGACAGCCTATCGCAATCAGCCCCAGCATTTT. It translates to CASSGTAYRNQPQHF.

The V call is TRBV7-2, the J call TRBJ2-3; D gene unclear. The germline CDR1 and CDR2 sequences are SGHTA and FQGNSA. V dropped 6 bases and J dropped 5 bases, with 12 bases sitting between them. CDR3 length: 13 amino acids. This CDR3 reads CASSYTPEDTQYF. The CDR3 DNA reads TGTGCCAGCAGTTACACGCCCGAAGATACGCAGTATTTT. The full variable domain, rest sourced from reference TRBV7-2 and TRBJ2-3, is GAGVSQSPSNKVTEKGKDVELRCDPISGHTALYWYRQSLGQGLEFLIYFQGNSAPDKSGLPSDRFSAERTGGSVSTLTIQRTQQEDSAVYLCASSYTPEDTQYFGPGTRLTVL.

Written as DNA, the CDR3 is TGTGCCAGCAGCCATGGACAGGGCAATCAGCCCCAGCATTTT. This gives the protein CASSHGQGNQPQHF. The chain links TRBV5-5 to TRBJ1-5, with 7 bases lining up with TRBD1. J lost 2 bases, V lost 4 bases, and 3 bases had no gene match. Per the germline V gene, CDR1 is SGHKS and CDR2 is YYEKEE (reference sequence). CDR3 length: 14 amino acids. Complete variable domain (other parts from reference TRBV5-5 and TRBJ1-5): DAGVTQSPTHLIKTRGQQVTLRCSPISGHKSVSWYQQVLGQGPQFIFQYYEKEERGRGNFPDRFSARQFPNYSSELNVNALLLGDSALYLCASSHGQGNQPQHFGDGTRLSIL.

This clone occurred once. The chain has TRBV7-3 and TRBJ2-5, with D tentatively TRBD2 (5 bases). Trimming took 0 bases from V and 1 from J, leaving 9 bases between them. The CDR3 loop spans 15 amino acids. Germline V lookup: CDR1 SGHTA, CDR2 FQGTGA. The CDR3 sequence is CASSLTPAAQETQYF. DNA for the CDR3: TGTGCCAGCAGCTTAACCCCAGCGGCCCAAGAGACCCAGTACTTC. The whole variable domain, remainder taken from reference TRBV7-3 and TRBJ2-5, is GAGVSQTPSNKVTEKGKYVELRCDPISGHTALYWYRQSLGQGPEFLIYFQGTGAADDSGLPNDRFFAVRPEGSVSTLKIQRTERGDSAVYLCASSLTPAAQETQYFGPGTRLLVL.